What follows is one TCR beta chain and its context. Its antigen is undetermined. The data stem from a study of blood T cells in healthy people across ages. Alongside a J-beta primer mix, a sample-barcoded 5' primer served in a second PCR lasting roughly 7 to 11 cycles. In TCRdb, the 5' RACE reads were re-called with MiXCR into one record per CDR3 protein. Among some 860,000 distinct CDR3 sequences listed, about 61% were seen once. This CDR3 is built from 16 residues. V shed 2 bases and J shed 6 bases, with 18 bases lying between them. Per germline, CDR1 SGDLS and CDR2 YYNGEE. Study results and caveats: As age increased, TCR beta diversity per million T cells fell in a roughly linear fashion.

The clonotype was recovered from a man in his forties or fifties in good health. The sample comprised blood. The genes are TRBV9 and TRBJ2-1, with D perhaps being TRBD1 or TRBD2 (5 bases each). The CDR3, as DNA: TGTGCCAGCAGCGTCGGGGCCGGGGTTCTATTCAATGAGCAGTTCTTC. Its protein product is CASSVGAGVLFNEQFF.